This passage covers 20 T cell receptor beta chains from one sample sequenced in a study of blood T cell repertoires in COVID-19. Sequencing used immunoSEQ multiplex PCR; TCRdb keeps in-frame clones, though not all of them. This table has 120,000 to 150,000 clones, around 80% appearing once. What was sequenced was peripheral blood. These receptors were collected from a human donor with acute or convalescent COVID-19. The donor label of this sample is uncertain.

The CDR3 DNA is TGTGCCAGCAGCCCGGGGACAACTCAGTACTTC. Translating gives CASSPGTTQYF. The chain couples TRBV7-8 to TRBJ2-7; tentative D call: TRBD1 (6 bases). Trimming left V 5 bases short and J 10 bases short, with 12 bases between. CDR1 is SGHVS and CDR2 is FQNEAQ in the germline V gene. The CDR3 is made up of 11 amino acids.

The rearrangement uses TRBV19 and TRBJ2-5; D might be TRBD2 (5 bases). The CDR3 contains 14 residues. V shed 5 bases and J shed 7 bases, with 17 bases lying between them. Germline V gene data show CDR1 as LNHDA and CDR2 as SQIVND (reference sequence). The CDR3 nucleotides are TGTGCCAGTAGTCCCCGGACTGGCGAGGCGACCCAGTACTTC. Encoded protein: CASSPRTGEATQYF.

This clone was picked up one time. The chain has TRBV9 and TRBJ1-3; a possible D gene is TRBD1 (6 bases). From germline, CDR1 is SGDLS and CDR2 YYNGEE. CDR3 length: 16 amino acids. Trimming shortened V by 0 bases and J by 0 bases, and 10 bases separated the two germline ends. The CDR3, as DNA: TGTGCCAGCAGCGTAGCCGCCAGGGGCTCTGGAAACACCATATATTTT. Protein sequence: CASSVAARGSGNTIYF.

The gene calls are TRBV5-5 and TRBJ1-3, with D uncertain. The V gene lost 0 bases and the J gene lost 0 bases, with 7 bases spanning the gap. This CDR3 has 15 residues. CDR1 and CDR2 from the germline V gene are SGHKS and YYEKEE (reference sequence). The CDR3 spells CASSLDTNSGNTIYF. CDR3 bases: TGTGCCAGCAGCTTGGACACGAACTCTGGAAACACCATATATTTT.

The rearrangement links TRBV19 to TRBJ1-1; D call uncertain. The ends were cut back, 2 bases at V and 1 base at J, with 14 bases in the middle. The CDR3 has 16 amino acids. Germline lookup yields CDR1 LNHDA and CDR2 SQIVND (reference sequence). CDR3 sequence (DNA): TGTGCCAGTAGTATACCCTCGAGTAGGAGGAACACTGAAGCTTTCTTT. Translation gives CASSIPSSRRNTEAFF.

In nucleotides, the CDR3 is TGTGCCAGCAGCCAAGAGAGACACTCTAATGAAAAACTGTTTTTT. Protein: CASSQERHSNEKLFF. This chain connects TRBV14 to TRBJ1-4, with D hard to call. In germline, CDR1 is SGHDN, CDR2 FVKESK. CDR3 length equals 15 residues. V dropped 0 bases and J dropped 3 bases, with 8 bases sitting between them.

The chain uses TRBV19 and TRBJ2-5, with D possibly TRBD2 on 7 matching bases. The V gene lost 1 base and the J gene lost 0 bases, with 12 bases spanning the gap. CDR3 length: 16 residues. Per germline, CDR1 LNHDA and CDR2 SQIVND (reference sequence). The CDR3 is CASSIAAGAYQETQYF. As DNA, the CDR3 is TGTGCCAGTAGTATAGCGGCGGGGGCGTACCAAGAGACCCAGTACTTC.

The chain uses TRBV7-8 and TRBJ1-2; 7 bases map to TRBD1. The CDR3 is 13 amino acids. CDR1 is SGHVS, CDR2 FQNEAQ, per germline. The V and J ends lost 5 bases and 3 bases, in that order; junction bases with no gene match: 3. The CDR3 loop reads CASSPGQYYGYTF. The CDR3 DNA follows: TGTGCCAGCAGCCCGGGACAGTACTATGGCTACACCTTC.

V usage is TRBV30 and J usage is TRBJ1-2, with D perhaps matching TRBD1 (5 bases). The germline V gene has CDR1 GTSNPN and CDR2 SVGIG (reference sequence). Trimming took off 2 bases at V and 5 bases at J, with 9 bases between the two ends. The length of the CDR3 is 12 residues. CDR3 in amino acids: CAWSPGGYGYTF. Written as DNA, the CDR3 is TGTGCCTGGAGTCCTGGGGGGTATGGCTACACCTTC.

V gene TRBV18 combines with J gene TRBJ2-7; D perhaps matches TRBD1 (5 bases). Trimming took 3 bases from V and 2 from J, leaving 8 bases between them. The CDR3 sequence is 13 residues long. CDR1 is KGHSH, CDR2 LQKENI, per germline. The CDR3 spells CASSPDITYEQYF. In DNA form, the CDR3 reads TGTGCCAGCTCACCGGACATCACCTACGAGCAGTACTTC.

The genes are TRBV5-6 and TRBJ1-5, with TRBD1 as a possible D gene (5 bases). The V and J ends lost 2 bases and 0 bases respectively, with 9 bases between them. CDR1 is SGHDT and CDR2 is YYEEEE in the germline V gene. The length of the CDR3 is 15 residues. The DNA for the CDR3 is TGTGCCAGCAGCTTAGCAGGGTTTAGCAATCAGCCCCAGCATTTT. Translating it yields CASSLAGFSNQPQHF.

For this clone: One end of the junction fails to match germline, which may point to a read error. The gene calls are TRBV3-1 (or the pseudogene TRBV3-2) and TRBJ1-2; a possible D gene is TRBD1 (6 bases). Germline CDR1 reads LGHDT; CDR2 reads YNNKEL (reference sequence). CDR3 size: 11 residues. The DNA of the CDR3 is TGTGCCAGCAGCCTCGGACAGTTTCGAAGCTTC. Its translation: CASSLGQFRSF.

CDR3 sequence reads: CSVAWAGGLSSYEQYF. CDR3 bases: TGCAGCGTTGCTTGGGCGGGAGGTTTGAGCTCCTACGAGCAGTACTTC. The chain links TRBV29-1 to TRBJ2-7, with 8 bases lining up with TRBD2. After removal of 4 bases from V and 0 bases from J, the junction contained 11 bases not matched to a gene. Germline lookup yields CDR1 SQVTM and CDR2 ANQGSEA. The CDR3 is 16 amino acids.

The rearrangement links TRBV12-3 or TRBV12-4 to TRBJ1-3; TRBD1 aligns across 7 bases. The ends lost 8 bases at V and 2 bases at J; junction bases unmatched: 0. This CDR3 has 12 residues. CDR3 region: CASDRAGNTIYF. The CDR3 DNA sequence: TGTGCCAGCGACAGGGCTGGAAACACCATATATTTT.

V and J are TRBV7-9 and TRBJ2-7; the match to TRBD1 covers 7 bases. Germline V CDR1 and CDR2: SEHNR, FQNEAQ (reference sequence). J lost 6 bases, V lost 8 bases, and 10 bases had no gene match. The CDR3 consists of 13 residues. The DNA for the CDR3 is TGTGCCAGCTCCCGGGACAGAAATCGCGAGCAGTACTTC. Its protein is CASSRDRNREQYF.

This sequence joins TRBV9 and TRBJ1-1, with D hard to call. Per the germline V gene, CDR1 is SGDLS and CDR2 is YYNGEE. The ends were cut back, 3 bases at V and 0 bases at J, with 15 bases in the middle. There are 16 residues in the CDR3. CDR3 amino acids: CASSAVDGRMNTEAFF. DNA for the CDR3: TGTGCCAGCAGCGCCGTGGACGGGAGAATGAACACTGAAGCTTTCTTT.

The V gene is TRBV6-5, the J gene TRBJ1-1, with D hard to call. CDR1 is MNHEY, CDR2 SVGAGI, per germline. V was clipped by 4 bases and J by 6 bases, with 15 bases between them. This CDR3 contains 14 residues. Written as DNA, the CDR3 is TGTGCCAGCAGTTCGGGGAGGGAAGGAGCTGAAGCTTTCTTT. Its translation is CASSSGREGAEAFF.

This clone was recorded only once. The CDR3 bases are TGTGCCAGCAGCGTAGCTGGGTTAGCGGGGGGGAATGAGCAGTTCTTC. Translated, it gives CASSVAGLAGGNEQFF. The J gene is TRBJ2-1, the V gene TRBV9; 11 bases are a match to TRBD2. The germline CDR1 and CDR2 sequences are SGDLS and YYNGEE. CDR3 length: 16 amino acids. The V gene end was trimmed by 0 bases and the J gene end by 7 bases; junction bases not matched to a gene: 6.

The CDR3 nucleotides read TGTGCCAGTAGTATAGGAGTTACGGTTGAAAAACTGTTTTTT. Amino acid sequence: CASSIGVTVEKLFF. The chain joins TRBV19 to TRBJ1-4; no firm D call. This CDR3 comprises 14 residues. Germline V gene sequence: CDR1 LNHDA, CDR2 SQIVND (reference sequence). With 1 base removed from V and 7 bases from J, the gap between germline ends came to 10 bases. Looking up the rest from reference TRBV19 and TRBJ1-4 gives the full variable domain: DGGITQSPKYLFRKEGQNVTLSCEQNLNHDAMYWYRQDPGQGLRLIYYSQIVNDFQKGDIAEGYSVSREKKESFPLTVTSAQKNPTAFYLCASSIGVTVEKLFFGSGTQLSVL.

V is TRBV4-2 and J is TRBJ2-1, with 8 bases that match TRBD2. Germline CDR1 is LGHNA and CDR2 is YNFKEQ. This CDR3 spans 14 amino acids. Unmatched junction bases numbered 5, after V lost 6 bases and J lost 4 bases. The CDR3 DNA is TGTGCCAGCAGAAGCGGGGGCCGTTACAATGAGCAGTTCTTC. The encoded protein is CASRSGGRYNEQFF.